This T cell receptor (beta chain) was identified in a study of blood T cell repertoires in COVID-19. Across the study: COVID-19 samples collected from the United States, Italy and Spain covered acute and convalescent phases.

Profiled with immunoSEQ multiplex PCR; TCRdb holds only in-frame clones, not every one. In the table there are about 67,000 clones, more than 75% of which are singletons. Per the germline V gene, CDR1 is SGHTA and CDR2 is FQGNSA. The V end lost 2 bases, the J end lost 4 bases, and 14 bases lay between the germline ends. This CDR3 is 15 amino acids long. Sequenced: peripheral blood. The chain is built from TRBV7-2 and TRBJ2-5; TRBD1 is a possible D gene (5 bases). The receptor was derived from a man aged 45-60 years with active COVID-19. CDR3: CASSLSTTGAETQYF. CDR3 nucleotides: TGTGCCAGCAGCTTATCGACAACTGGGGCAGAGACCCAGTACTTC.